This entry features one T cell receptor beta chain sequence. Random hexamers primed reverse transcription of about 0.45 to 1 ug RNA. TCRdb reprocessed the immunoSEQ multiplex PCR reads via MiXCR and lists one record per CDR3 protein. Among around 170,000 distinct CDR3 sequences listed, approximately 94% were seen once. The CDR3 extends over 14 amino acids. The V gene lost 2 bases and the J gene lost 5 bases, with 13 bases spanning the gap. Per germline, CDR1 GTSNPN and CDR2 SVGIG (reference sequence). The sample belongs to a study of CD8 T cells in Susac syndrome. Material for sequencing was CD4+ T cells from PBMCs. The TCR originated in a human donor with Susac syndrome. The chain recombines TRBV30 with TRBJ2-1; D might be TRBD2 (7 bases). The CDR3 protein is CAWSRGGADNEQFF. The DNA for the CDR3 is TGTGCCTGGAGTAGGGGGGGGGCTGACAATGAGCAGTTCTTC.